Shown below are 30 T cell receptor beta chains from a single sample sequenced in a study of cytomegalovirus exposure and HLA in healthy donors. Both 60 Vbeta primers and 13 Jbeta primers went into the PCR. Generated by immunoSEQ multiplex PCR, the TCRdb table keeps only in-frame clones and is missing some. The table lists around 100,000 clones, around 65% of them singletons. Sequenced input: PBMCs. These receptors all come from a woman aged 50 to 60 in good health and CMV-seronegative.

This clone showed up just a few times. This sequence joins TRBV7-3 and TRBJ2-3; 9 bases are shared with TRBD2. The length of the CDR3 is 15 residues. Germline values: CDR1 SGHTA, CDR2 FQGTGA. V lost 5 bases and J lost 8; bases outside the gene matches: 11. Here the CDR3 DNA reads TGTGCCAGCAGCCCTTTTGGTAGCGGGAGTGGTACGCAGTATTTT. This translates into CASSPFGSGSGTQYF.

J is TRBJ2-1 and V is TRBV19; D is perhaps TRBD1 (6 bases). V lost 10 bases, J lost 9 bases, and 19 bases lay in between. Germline V gene sequence: CDR1 LNHDA, CDR2 SQIVND (reference sequence). This CDR3 contains 13 residues. Here the CDR3 DNA reads TGTGCCACCTCGCCAGGGGTGAGCGGTGAGCAGTTCTTC. It specifies CATSPGVSGEQFF.

The chain employs TRBV6-5 and TRBJ2-7; D may be TRBD2 (6 bases). Germline V gene sequence: CDR1 MNHEY, CDR2 SVGAGI. The CDR3 runs 13 residues. With 2 bases removed from V and 3 bases from J, the gap between germline ends came to 8 bases. The chain's CDR3 is CASSYDGSYEQYF. The CDR3 DNA follows: TGTGCCAGCAGTTACGACGGGAGCTACGAGCAGTACTTC.

The chain uses TRBV7-9 and TRBJ1-2, with D uncertain. The germline V gene has CDR1 SEHNR and CDR2 FQNEAQ (reference sequence). CDR3 size: 14 residues. Trimming removed 1 base at V and 4 bases at J, with 10 bases between. In DNA, the CDR3 is TGTGCCAGCAGCTTAGTCCGGGAGATCTATGGCTACACCTTC. Protein: CASSLVREIYGYTF.

This clone was seen a few times. V gene TRBV5-1 combines with J gene TRBJ2-7, with D possibly being TRBD1 (6 bases). Between the trimmed V and J ends, which lost 1 base and 4 bases, there was a span of 15 bases. The germline CDR1 and CDR2 sequences are SGHRS and YFSETQ. The length of the CDR3 is 15 residues. CDR3 nucleotide sequence: TGCGCCAGCAGCTTGTCAACAGGGTTTCAGTACGAGCAGTACTTC. It encodes CASSLSTGFQYEQYF.

The chain joins TRBV6-5 to TRBJ2-2, with D maybe TRBD2 (6 bases). This CDR3 comprises 14 residues. V was shortened by 10 bases and J by 2 bases, with 14 bases between the two germline ends. Germline V lookup: CDR1 MNHEY, CDR2 SVGAGI. CDR3 sequence: CAIRGGANTGELFF. In DNA, the CDR3 is TGTGCCATTAGAGGAGGGGCCAACACCGGGGAGCTGTTTTTT.

V usage is TRBV6-4 and J usage is TRBJ2-2; 8 nucleotides align to TRBD2. The J segment lost 5 bases and the V segment lost 5 bases, leaving 10 bases of the junction unmatched. Germline-derived CDR1 and CDR2 are MRHNA and SNTAGT. This CDR3 has 16 residues. CDR3 DNA: TGTGCCAGCAGTTCCTTCCTAGCGGGCGAAACCGGGGAGCTGTTTTTT. This translates into CASSSFLAGETGELFF.

This clone showed up just once. The chain is built from TRBV21-1 and TRBJ1-5; TRBD1, as called in the table, went unchecked against the DNA. TRBV21-1 is termed a pseudogene. This CDR3 is built from 16 residues. The CDR3 here is CASSKGQFCSNQPQHF. DNA of the CDR3: TGTGCCAGCAGCAAAGGACAGTTTTGTAGCAATCAGCCCCAGCATTTT.

The chain is built from TRBV5-1 and TRBJ1-1; weak D call: TRBD1 (6 bases). CDR1 SGHRS and CDR2 YFSETQ come from the germline V gene. Trimming cost V 3 bases and J 0 bases, with 15 bases left between them. The CDR3 runs to 16 residues. The CDR3 sequence is CASSSLSGGLNTEAFF. As DNA, the CDR3 is TGCGCCAGCAGCTCCCTATCTGGGGGCCTGAACACTGAAGCTTTCTTT.

Comments on this clone: The same CDR3 also results from other DNA sequences found in this sample. This chain connects TRBV18 to TRBJ2-5, with no clear D. Trimming cost V 6 bases and J 2 bases, with 7 bases left between them. Germline V lookup: CDR1 KGHSH, CDR2 LQKENI. The CDR3 runs to 12 residues. CDR3 coding DNA: TGTGCCAGCTCGCCCACACAAGAGACCCAGTACTTC. This translates into CASSPTQETQYF.

The chain joins TRBV4-1 to TRBJ2-5; TRBD1 is a possible D gene (6 bases). Germline V lookup: CDR1 MGHRA, CDR2 YSYEKL. Trimming pared 3 bases from V and 3 bases from J, leaving 8 bases between. The length of the CDR3 is 13 residues. As DNA, the CDR3 is TGCGCCAGCAGCCACGCAGGGGAAGAGACCCAGTACTTC. It is translated as CASSHAGEETQYF.

The chain carries TRBV2 and TRBJ2-1; D is possibly TRBD2 (7 bases). This CDR3 is 15 amino acids long. Germline V lookup: CDR1 SNHLY, CDR2 FYNNEI. The germline V and J ends were trimmed by 6 bases and 7 bases, with 19 bases remaining between them. CDR3 bases: TGTGCCAGCAGAGGCCATTCGGGGGGCGGGAATGAGCAGTTCTTC. Amino acids: CASRGHSGGGNEQFF.

J is TRBJ2-5 and V is TRBV7-3, with 11 bases fitting TRBD2. Germline loops: CDR1 SGHTA, CDR2 FQGTGA. The CDR3 has 13 amino acids. After removal of 5 bases from V and 7 bases from J, the junction contained 3 bases not matched to a gene. This chain's CDR3 is CASSHGTSGTQYF. DNA of the CDR3: TGTGCCAGCAGCCACGGGACTAGCGGGACCCAGTACTTC.

A single count supports this clone. An end of the junction does not agree with germline; a read error may underlie this. The chain uses TRBV7-7 and TRBJ2-3, with D perhaps matching TRBD2 (6 bases). From germline, CDR1 is SSHAT and CDR2 FNYEAQ (reference sequence). This CDR3 has 18 amino acids. Written as DNA, the CDR3 is TGTGCTAGCAGCTTTGCCCCCTATGTTGTGGATAGCGGAGATACGCAGTATTTT. Encoded protein: CASSFAPYVVDSGDTQYF.

CDR3 amino acids: CASSLVANPELTNYGYTF. In DNA form, the CDR3 reads TGTGCCAGCAGCTTAGTGGCGAATCCCGAACTAACTAACTATGGCTACACCTTC. This chain connects TRBV7-6 to TRBJ1-2, with no clear D. V gave up 1 base and J gave up 0 bases, with 18 bases separating them. Germline loops: CDR1 SGHVS, CDR2 FNYEAQ. CDR3 size: 18 residues.

In DNA form, the CDR3 reads TGTGCCAGCAGAACAGACAAGAGGACCACGTGGGAGCAGTACTTC. Protein product: CASRTDKRTTWEQYF. This chain links TRBV11-2 with TRBJ2-5, with a tentative D call TRBD2 (5 bases). The CDR3 length is 15 residues. Deletions cut 6 bases from V and 11 bases from J, with 25 bases between. Germline V gives CDR1 SGHAT, CDR2 FQNNGV.

CDR3 sequence: CASSPQGQGNNQPQHF. The CDR3 DNA follows: TGTGCCAGCTCACCGCAGGGACAGGGTAACAATCAGCCCCAGCATTTT. The chain combines TRBV18 with TRBJ1-5; 9 positions match TRBD1. Trimming removed 3 bases from V and 3 bases from J; junction bases left unmatched: 6. CDR1 and CDR2 (germline): KGHSH, LQKENI. This CDR3 contains 16 residues.

The rearrangement uses TRBV19 and TRBJ2-7; 16 bases align to TRBD2. CDR3 length equals 19 residues. Germline CDR1 reads LNHDA; CDR2 reads SQIVND (reference sequence). J was trimmed by 3 bases and V by 11 bases; bases with no gene match: 19. The CDR3 here is CASQRGSPGLAGGIYEQYF. The CDR3 DNA is TGTGCCTCCCAAAGGGGCAGCCCGGGACTAGCGGGAGGGATCTACGAGCAGTACTTC.

This sequence joins TRBV18 and TRBJ2-3; 9 bases are shared with TRBD1. The ends lost 1 base at V and 5 bases at J; junction bases unmatched: 13. CDR3 length equals 18 residues. CDR1 is KGHSH and CDR2 is LQKENI in the germline V gene. CDR3 sequence (DNA): TGTGCCAGCTCACCACGAGTGCCGGGACAGGGAAGAGTAGATACGCAGTATTTT. This encodes CASSPRVPGQGRVDTQYF.

The chain carries TRBV7-6 and TRBJ1-2; D is unclear. The CDR3 loop spans 13 amino acids. In germline, CDR1 is SGHVS, CDR2 FNYEAQ. The ends were cut back, 1 base at V and 3 bases at J, with 6 bases in the middle. The CDR3 sequence: CASSLGGDYGYTF. The CDR3 nucleotides read TGTGCCAGCAGCTTAGGGGGAGACTATGGCTACACCTTC.

The chain has TRBV4-2 and TRBJ2-6; 7 bases line up with TRBD1. Germline V gene data show CDR1 as LGHNA and CDR2 as YNFKEQ. Trimming removed 1 base from V and 2 bases from J; junction bases left unmatched: 11. The CDR3 extends over 19 amino acids. The CDR3 here is CASSQAPRGHFTGANVLTF. DNA for the CDR3: TGTGCCAGCAGCCAAGCTCCAAGGGGGCACTTTACTGGGGCCAACGTCCTGACTTTC.

The DNA of the CDR3 is TGCAGCACCGGGGTAGGACGTTACAATGAGCAGTTCTTC. Translation: CSTGVGRYNEQFF. This sequence joins TRBV29-1 and TRBJ2-1, with D possibly matching TRBD2 (5 bases). The CDR3 has 13 residues. V was clipped by 8 bases and J by 4 bases, with 15 bases between them. Per germline, CDR1 SQVTM and CDR2 ANQGSEA.

V is TRBV7-9 and J is TRBJ1-5, with D perhaps TRBD1 (6 bases). Germline V gene sequence: CDR1 SEHNR, CDR2 FQNEAQ (reference sequence). The germline V and J ends were trimmed by 5 bases and 3 bases, with 14 bases remaining between them. This CDR3 has 15 residues. Here the CDR3 DNA reads TGTGCCAGCAGCCCTCCAGGACAGTTCAATCAGCCCCAGCATTTT. Translation gives CASSPPGQFNQPQHF. The variable domain in full, completed from reference TRBV7-9 and TRBJ1-5, reads DTGVSQNPRHKITKRGQNVTFRCDPISEHNRLYWYRQTLGQGPEFLTYFQNEAQLEKSRLLSDRFSAERPKGSFSTLEIQRTEQGDSAMYLCASSPPGQFNQPQHFGDGTRLSIL.

This clone has just a few counts. The V and J genes are TRBV14 and TRBJ2-5; D is perhaps TRBD2 (5 bases). Per the germline V gene, CDR1 is SGHDN and CDR2 is FVKESK. V gave up 4 bases and J gave up 7 bases, with 13 bases separating them. The CDR3 consists of 13 residues. CDR3 region: CASSRFGDSTQYF. The CDR3 DNA follows: TGTGCCAGCAGCCGCTTCGGGGATTCGACCCAGTACTTC. Based on the CDR3 plus reference TRBV14 and TRBJ2-5, the full variable domain is EAGVTQFPSHSVIEKGQTVTLRCDPISGHDNLYWYRRVMGKEIKFLLHFVKESKQDESGMPNNRFLAERTGGTYSTLKVQPAELEDSGVYFCASSRFGDSTQYFGPGTRLLVL.

V usage is TRBV7-9 and J usage is TRBJ2-7; TRBD2 aligns across 9 bases. The CDR3 has 17 residues. In germline, CDR1 is SEHNR, CDR2 FQNEAQ (reference sequence). Trimming at V came to 5 bases and at J to 6 bases, leaving 17 bases not matched to a gene. The DNA of the CDR3 is TGTGCCAGCAGCACCTTGGGATTGGGCGGGAGGGCGTTCGAGCAGTACTTC. This gives the protein CASSTLGLGGRAFEQYF.

V and J are TRBV28 and TRBJ1-1, with TRBD1 matching 10 bases. This CDR3 has 15 residues. The germline V gene encodes CDR1 MDHEN and CDR2 SYDVKM. The V and J ends lost 4 bases and 10 bases, in that order; junction bases with no gene match: 12. CDR3 loop: CASSSPGTGEILAFF. In DNA, the CDR3 is TGTGCCAGCAGTTCGCCTGGGACAGGGGAAATTTTAGCTTTCTTT.

The chain couples TRBV27 to TRBJ2-7, with D possibly TRBD2 on 5 matching bases. The CDR3 has 13 amino acids. Trimming shortened V by 0 bases and J by 5 bases, and 8 bases separated the two germline ends. Per germline, CDR1 MNHEY and CDR2 SMNVEV (reference sequence). CDR3 nucleotides: TGTGCCAGCAGTTTATCCGGTAGCGACGAGCAGTACTTC. Protein product: CASSLSGSDEQYF.

The rearrangement links TRBV28 to TRBJ2-2, with TRBD2 matching over 9 bases. With V trimmed by 2 bases and J by 2 bases, 3 bases remained unmatched. This CDR3 contains 16 residues. The V gene's germline CDR1 is MDHEN and CDR2 SYDVKM. CDR3 coding DNA: TGTGCCAGCAGTTTAGGCGGGAGGGTCAACACCGGGGAGCTGTTTTTT. It translates to CASSLGGRVNTGELFF.

The DNA of the CDR3 is TGTGCCAGCAGCTTACGTCAGGGTGCTAATGAAAAACTGTTTTTT. Its protein is CASSLRQGANEKLFF. This chain joins TRBV7-2 and TRBJ1-4; TRBD1 might be the D (5 bases). Germline CDR1 and CDR2: SGHTA and FQGNSA. Trimming cost V 2 bases and J 3 bases, with 10 bases left between them. CDR3 size: 15 residues. Supplemented by reference TRBV7-2 and TRBJ1-4, the full variable domain reads GAGVSQSPSNKVTEKGKDVELRCDPISGHTALYWYRQSLGQGLEFLIYFQGNSAPDKSGLPSDRFSAERTGGSVSTLTIQRTQQEDSAVYLCASSLRQGANEKLFFGSGTQLSVL.

This clone was counted only a few times. CDR3 sequence reads: CASSPHRLAKSTDTQYF. The CDR3 DNA is TGTGCCAGCAGCCCCCACCGACTAGCCAAATCCACAGATACGCAGTATTTT. The V and J genes are TRBV7-8 and TRBJ2-3, with 7 bases fitting TRBD2. Germline-derived CDR1 and CDR2 are SGHVS and FQNEAQ. V lost 5 bases and J lost 2; bases outside the gene matches: 13. This CDR3 region has 17 residues.